Shown below are 19 T cell receptor beta chains from a single sample sequenced in a study of regulatory T cells in long-lasting Graves disease. Library construction for TCR beta used iRepertoire HTBI primers and Arm-PCR of CDR3 regions. TCRdb processed the multiplex PCR reads anew with MiXCR; each CDR3 protein has one entry. The table includes about 450,000 distinct CDR3 sequences, about 25% detected once. The time point is: persistent/refractory GD, antithyroid drugs over 5 years with positive TRAb. RNA extracted from PBMCs served as the sequencing template. This sample comprised peripheral blood mononuclear cells (PBMCs), obtained when the disease was refractory, from a patient treated with antithyroid drugs. All receptors come from a female donor with Graves disease.

Only a few counts were recorded for this clonotype. The V gene is TRBV5-6, the J gene TRBJ1-5, with 9 bases matching TRBD1. This CDR3 is built from 18 residues. V lost 3 bases and J lost 0; bases outside the gene matches: 10. CDR1 SGHDT and CDR2 YYEEEE come from the germline V gene. CDR3 region: CASSWWGTGGGSNQPQHF. The CDR3 coding sequence is TGTGCCAGCAGCTGGTGGGGCACAGGGGGCGGTAGCAATCAGCCCCAGCATTTT.

The chain has TRBV2 and TRBJ2-7; perhaps TRBD1 as D (6 bases). The V end lost 7 bases, the J end lost 3 bases, and 10 bases lay between the germline ends. The CDR3 is 12 residues long. Germline V lookup: CDR1 SNHLY, CDR2 FYNNEI. The CDR3 nucleotides are TGTGCCAGCAAGGGACAAATCTACGAGCAGTACTTC. It translates to CASKGQIYEQYF.

Only a few counts were recorded for this clonotype. V usage is TRBV5-1 and J usage is TRBJ1-1, with D tentatively TRBD1 (5 bases). The CDR3 runs 11 residues. Germline lookup yields CDR1 SGHRS and CDR2 YFSETQ. V dropped 9 bases and J dropped 5 bases, with 11 bases sitting between them. In DNA, the CDR3 is TGCGCCACTGGACACTCAACTGAAGCTTTCTTT. This encodes CATGHSTEAFF. The complete variable domain, with remaining parts taken from reference TRBV5-1 and TRBJ1-1, reads KAGVTQTPRYLIKTRGQQVTLSCSPISGHRSVSWYQQTPGQGLQFLFEYFSETQRNKGNFPGRFSGRQFSNSRSEMNVSTLELGDSALYLCATGHSTEAFFGQGTRLTVV.

This clonotype was recorded once. The chain has TRBV5-1 and TRBJ2-5; 9 bases are a match to TRBD1. V gave up 4 bases and J gave up 4 bases; unmatched junction bases: 8. The length of the CDR3 is 15 residues. CDR1 is SGHRS, CDR2 YFSETQ, per germline. The CDR3 loop reads CASSPRTGAGETQYF. The CDR3 DNA follows: TGCGCCAGCAGCCCGCGGACAGGGGCAGGAGAGACCCAGTACTTC.

The chain links TRBV7-9 to TRBJ1-4; no reliable D call. This CDR3 region has 15 residues. V lost 6 bases and J lost 0, with 11 bases in between. In germline, CDR1 is SEHNR, CDR2 FQNEAQ (reference sequence). CDR3 nucleotides: TGTGCCAGCAGAAGCCTAGGAGCAACTAATGAAAAACTGTTTTTT. It specifies CASRSLGATNEKLFF.

This clonotype was observed many times. DNA of the CDR3: TGTGCCAGCAGCCGTGGGGGGCTAGCGGGAACCACCGGGGAGCTGTTTTTT. Its translation: CASSRGGLAGTTGELFF. The gene calls are TRBV28 and TRBJ2-2; 9 nucleotides line up with TRBD2. CDR1 and CDR2 (germline): MDHEN, SYDVKM. The J segment lost 4 bases and the V segment lost 6 bases, leaving 12 bases of the junction unmatched. The CDR3 extends over 17 amino acids.

As regards this clonotype: One junction end does not reproduce the germline sequence, and a read error may be involved. The chain carries TRBV5-1 and TRBJ2-1; D is unclear. From germline, CDR1 is SGHRS and CDR2 YFSETQ. This CDR3 comprises 14 residues. This chain's CDR3 is CASSSPARENEQFF. The CDR3 DNA follows: TGTGCCAGCAGCTCCCCGGCTCGAGAAAATGAGCAGTTCTTC.

This chain uses TRBV28 with TRBJ1-6; 7 nucleotides match TRBD1. The CDR3 consists of 16 residues. Germline trimming cut 3 bases from V and 6 bases from J; bases unmatched to any gene: 8. Per the germline V gene, CDR1 is MDHEN and CDR2 is SYDVKM. CDR3 sequence: CASSFSGGGANSPLHF. The DNA for the CDR3 is TGTGCCAGCAGTTTTTCAGGGGGGGGAGCTAATTCACCCCTCCACTTT.

This clonotype was seen only a few times. V usage is TRBV20-1 and J usage is TRBJ1-1; TRBD1 matches at 7 bases. From germline, CDR1 is DFQATT and CDR2 SNEGSKA (reference sequence). The CDR3 has 15 residues. V lost 1 base to trimming and J lost 7 bases; unmatched junction nucleotides: 12. CDR3 loop: CSARVPSPGQFEAFF. DNA of the CDR3: TGCAGTGCTAGAGTGCCCTCCCCGGGACAGTTTGAAGCTTTCTTT.

This clonotype came up many times. The CDR3 protein is CASRSGNQPQHF. DNA of the CDR3: TGTGCCAGCAGGTCGGGCAATCAGCCCCAGCATTTT. The rearrangement joins TRBV28 to TRBJ1-5; no reliable D call. Deletions cut 6 bases from V and 2 bases from J, with 5 bases between. The germline V gene has CDR1 MDHEN and CDR2 SYDVKM. The CDR3 contains 12 residues.

The chain recombines TRBV10-3 with TRBJ2-3; tentatively, D is TRBD2 (5 bases). The germline V gene has CDR1 ENHRY and CDR2 SYGVKD. The CDR3 spans 12 residues. Deletions cut 7 bases from V and 5 bases from J, with 10 bases between. CDR3 region: CAITSGIDTQYF. The CDR3 nucleotides are TGTGCCATCACCTCGGGGATAGATACGCAGTATTTT.

The chain recombines TRBV2 with TRBJ1-5; no clear D gene. The CDR3 extends over 15 amino acids. V was shortened by 5 bases and J by 0 bases, with 11 bases between the two germline ends. Germline CDR1 is SNHLY and CDR2 is FYNNEI. The CDR3 coding sequence is TGTGCCAGCAGTCTTGGGCTAAATAGCAATCAGCCCCAGCATTTT. It specifies CASSLGLNSNQPQHF.

The chain carries TRBV5-1 and TRBJ2-2, with TRBD1 matching 10 bases. The germline V gene encodes CDR1 SGHRS and CDR2 YFSETQ. The CDR3 runs to 16 residues. The J segment lost 4 bases and the V segment lost 1 base, leaving 4 bases of the junction unmatched. The CDR3 loop reads CASSLQGQGGTGELFF. As DNA, the CDR3 is TGCGCCAGCAGCTTGCAAGGACAGGGGGGCACCGGGGAGCTGTTTTTT.

This clonotype was recorded a few times. The chain joins TRBV30 to TRBJ1-3; D call uncertain. This CDR3 spans 12 amino acids. The germline V gene has CDR1 GTSNPN and CDR2 SVGIG (reference sequence). Trimming left V 4 bases short and J 4 bases short, with 8 bases between. This CDR3 reads CAWTTGGNTIYF. The CDR3 DNA follows: TGTGCCTGGACAACCGGGGGAAACACCATATATTTT.

In this sample, this clonotype turned up a few times. This sequence joins TRBV20-1 and TRBJ1-2; maybe TRBD1 (5 bases). CDR3 size: 14 residues. Trimming cost V 5 bases and J 2 bases, with 15 bases left between them. CDR1 and CDR2 from the germline V gene are DFQATT and SNEGSKA (reference sequence). For the CDR3, the DNA is TGCAGTGCTTCTCTTGGGGGTGGGAACTATGGCTACACCTTC. It is translated as CSASLGGGNYGYTF.

The table lists this clonotype with many counts. The V call is TRBV7-8, the J call TRBJ2-5; 7 bases fit TRBD2. The germline gives CDR1 SGHVS, CDR2 FQNEAQ. This CDR3 has 16 amino acids. J lost 0 bases, V lost 3 bases, and 7 bases had no gene match. CDR3 bases: TGTGCCAGCAGCTTCGGCCCGGGGGGAAACCAAGAGACCCAGTACTTC. Protein: CASSFGPGGNQETQYF.

This chain joins TRBV6-1 and TRBJ2-7, with 7 bases fitting TRBD1. V shed 6 bases and J 0 bases; nucleotides not matched to a gene: 8. The CDR3 is 15 residues long. Germline V gives CDR1 MNHNS, CDR2 SASEGT. CDR3 DNA sequence: TGTGCCAGCAGACTGGGACAGATGAGCTCCTACGAGCAGTACTTC. As protein: CASRLGQMSSYEQYF.

V gene TRBV4-3 combines with J gene TRBJ2-4, with a tentative D call TRBD2 (6 bases). V lost 1 base and J lost 0, with 13 bases in between. Germline values: CDR1 LGHNA, CDR2 YSLEER. CDR3 length: 17 residues. The CDR3 protein is CASSQVRAGLAKNIQYF. CDR3 bases: TGCGCCAGCAGCCAAGTCCGCGCGGGACTAGCCAAAAACATTCAGTACTTC.

This clonotype was seen only a few times. The chain joins TRBV24-1 to TRBJ1-2; 9 bases match TRBD1. With 7 bases clipped from V and 6 bases from J, the junction kept 8 bases outside the gene matches. From germline, CDR1 is KGHDR and CDR2 SFDVKD. This CDR3 is 14 amino acids long. This CDR3 is CATSGSGTGHGYTF. DNA of the CDR3: TGTGCCACCAGCGGATCCGGGACAGGGCATGGCTACACCTTC.